This TCR beta chain was obtained from a study of early T cells in non-severe SARS-CoV-2 infection. Study as a whole: Bulk RNA isolated from unsorted whole blood underwent sequencing; chains were not paired.

Trimming left V 5 bases short and J 0 bases short, with 12 bases between. CDR1 and CDR2 from the germline V gene are GTSNPN and SVGIG (reference sequence). The CDR3 is made up of 14 amino acids. TCRdb passed the 5' RACE reads through MiXCR, listing each CDR3 protein once. The sample has 79,000 or so distinct CDR3 sequences, about 13% seen once. The sequence was collected from an adult who was a healthcare worker with PCR-confirmed SARS-CoV-2 infection or an uninfected control (not recorded which). The sequencing sample was made of whole blood. V and J are TRBV30 and TRBJ2-3; the D is unclear. As DNA, the CDR3 is TGTGCCTGGTCCGAGGAGAGGAGCACAGATACGCAGTATTTT. As protein: CAWSEERSTDTQYF. Drawing the rest from reference TRBV30 and TRBJ2-3, the complete variable domain is SQTIHQWPATLVQPVGSPLSLECTVEGTSNPNLYWYRQAAGRGLQLLFYSVGIGQISSEVPQNLSASRPQDRQFILSSKKLLLSDSGFYLCAWSEERSTDTQYFGPGTRLTVL.